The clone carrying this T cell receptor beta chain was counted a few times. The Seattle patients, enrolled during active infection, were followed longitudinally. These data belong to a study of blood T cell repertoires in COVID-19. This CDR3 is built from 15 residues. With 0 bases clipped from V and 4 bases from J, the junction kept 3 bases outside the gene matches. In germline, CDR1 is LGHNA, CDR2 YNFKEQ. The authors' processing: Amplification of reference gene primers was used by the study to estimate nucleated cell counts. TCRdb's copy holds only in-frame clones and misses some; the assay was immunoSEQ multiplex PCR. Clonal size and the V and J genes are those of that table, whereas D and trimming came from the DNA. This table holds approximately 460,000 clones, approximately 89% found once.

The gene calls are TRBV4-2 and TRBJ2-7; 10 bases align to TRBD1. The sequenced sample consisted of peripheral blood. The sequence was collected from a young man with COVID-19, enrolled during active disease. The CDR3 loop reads CASSQEGTGVYEQYF. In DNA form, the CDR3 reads TGTGCCAGCAGCCAAGAAGGGACAGGGGTTTACGAGCAGTACTTC.